The rows below give T cell receptor beta chains drawn from one sample of a study of cytotoxic CD8 clonotypes in ibrutinib-treated CLL. TCRdb keeps only in-frame clones here, not all; method: immunoSEQ multiplex PCR. The sample shows roughly 150,000 clones, roughly 76% of them seen only once. This sample comprised PBMCs, obtained after 24 months of ibrutinib treatment. These receptors all come from a human donor with chronic lymphocytic leukemia. CDR3s include the opening cysteine and the closing phenylalanine or tryptophan. The D gene is left open where the match is weak. A row's size may be missing; if present it is once, few, many or a size class.

TRBJ2-7 TRBD2 TRBV27 . CASSLSWGTSPYF TGTGCCAGCAGTTTATCGTGGGGGACTAGTCCGTACTTC
TRBJ2-2 TRBD1 TRBV11-3 . CASKRTGNTGELFF TGTGCCAGCAAAAGGACAGGGAACACCGGGGAGCTGTTTTTT
TRBJ1-5 . TRBV21-1 . CASSFPGTGRVQPQHF TGTGCCAGCAGCTTCCCCGGGACAGGAAGGGTTCAGCCCCAGCATTTT
TRBJ1-4 . TRBV7-8 . CASRPPGPGEKLFF TGTGCCAGCAGACCTCCCGGGCCGGGGGAAAAACTGTTTTTT
TRBJ2-3 . TRBV28 . CASSLVGTDTQYF TGTGCCAGCAGTTTAGTGGGCACAGATACGCAGTATTTT
TRBJ2-6 TRBD1 TRBV27 . CASSRDRGLGANVLTF TGTGCCAGCAGCCGGGACAGGGGGCTCGGGGCCAACGTCCTGACTTTC
TRBJ2-6 . TRBV11-1 . CASSQQPGGAGANVLTF TGTGCCAGCAGCCAGCAGCCTGGGGGTGCCGGGGCCAACGTCCTGACTTTC
TRBJ2-3 . TRBV5-6 . CASRGGPSRTDTQYF TGTGCCAGCAGGGGGGGACCATCGCGCACAGATACGCAGTATTTT
TRBJ2-7 . TRBV6-6 . CASSYSMVAYEQYF TGTGCCAGCAGTTACTCGATGGTGGCCTACGAGCAGTACTTC
TRBJ1-5 . TRBV19 medium-sized CASSIEGDFNQPQHF TGTGCCAGTAGTATAGAGGGAGACTTCAATCAGCCCCAGCATTTT
TRBJ2-1 . TRBV5-1 once CATHGGGAYNEQFF TGCGCCACCCACGGGGGCGGCGCCTACAATGAGCAGTTCTTC
TRBJ1-5 . TRBV10-3 once CAISGYEGEYQPQHF TGTGCCATCAGTGGTTACGAAGGGGAGTATCAGCCCCAGCATTTT
TRBJ2-5 . TRBV7-2 many CASRRGEETQYF TGTGCCAGCAGGCGCGGGGAGGAGACCCAGTACTTC
TRBJ1-4 . TRBV28 many CASSLRSVPNEKLFF TGTGCCAGCAGTTTGAGGTCCGTTCCTAATGAAAAACTGTTTTTT
TRBJ2-3 . TRBV11-2 many CASSPGRGLEWGQYF TGTGCCAGCAGCCCCGGCAGGGGTCTGGAGTGGGGGCAGTATTTT
TRBJ1-4 . TRBV5-4 . CASTAGQRNEKLFF TGTGCCAGCACCGCTGGACAGCGTAATGAAAAACTGTTTTTT
TRBJ2-7 . TRBV7-9 . CASSPGTPYEQYF TGTGCCAGCAGCCCTGGGACCCCCTACGAGCAGTACTTC
TRBJ2-1 . TRBV10-3 . CATTTSSGEQFF TGTGCCACCACCACTAGCTCGGGGGAGCAGTTCTTC
TRBJ2-7 . TRBV7-2 few CASSLGPGSYEQYF TGTGCCAGCAGCTTAGGCCCCGGATCTTACGAGCAGTACTTC
TRBJ1-1 . TRBV25-1 . CASAWGMNTEAFF TGTGCCAGCGCCTGGGGAATGAACACTGAAGCTTTCTTT
TRBJ2-2 . TRBV7-3 . CASSLGSTNTGELFF TGTGCCAGCAGCTTAGGCTCGACAAACACCGGGGAGCTGTTTTTT
TRBJ2-2 . TRBV6-5 . CASFAWGGELFF TGTGCCAGCTTTGCTTGGGGCGGGGAGCTGTTTTTT
TRBJ1-2 . TRBV14 . CASSPGRYYGYTF TGTGCCAGCAGCCCGGGACGGTATTATGGCTACACCTTC
TRBJ2-5 . TRBV4-1 . CASSQDGAAFGETQYF TGCGCCAGCAGCCAAGATGGGGCAGCGTTTGGGGAGACCCAGTACTTC
TRBJ1-4 TRBD1 TRBV19 . CASSMRQGAEKLFF TGTGCCAGTAGTATGAGACAGGGGGCTGAAAAACTGTTTTTT
TRBJ2-3 . TRBV7-6 . CASSSPLGTQYF TGTGCCAGCAGCTCCCCCCTCGGTACGCAGTATTTT
TRBJ1-6 TRBD1 TRBV9 few CASNLLGDSNSPLHF TGTGCCAGCAACCTATTGGGGGACAGTAATTCACCCCTCCACTTT
TRBJ2-7 . TRBV6-1 few CASSRVRDYEQYF TGTGCCAGCAGCCGAGTTCGGGACTACGAGCAGTACTTC
TRBJ2-3 . TRBV7-2 . CASSLWAGERDTQYF TGTGCCAGCAGCTTATGGGCAGGGGAACGAGATACGCAGTATTTT
TRBJ1-1 TRBD1 TRBV7-2 . CASSPDRGNTEAFF TGTGCCAGCAGCCCCGACAGGGGAAACACTGAAGCTTTCTTT
TRBJ1-2 . TRBV19 . CASMRGSLSNYGYTF TGTGCCAGTATGCGGGGGTCCCTTTCTAACTATGGCTACACCTTC
TRBJ1-2 . TRBV5-1 . CASSPTGPGYTF TGCGCCAGCAGCCCAACCGGTCCGGGCTACACCTTC
TRBJ1-5 . TRBV7-2 . CASSFDLGNQPQHF TGTGCCAGCAGCTTTGACCTGGGGAATCAGCCCCAGCATTTT